One and the same sample provided the 21 T cell receptor beta chains below, sequenced in a study of T cells in Graves' hyperthyroidism and ophthalmopathy. RNA transcripts provided the source from which TCR beta CDR3 regions were amplified. During a first-round RT-PCR of the TCR CDR3, the HTBI primer set was used. TCRdb reanalysed the multiplex PCR reads using MiXCR and keeps one entry per CDR3 protein. Of around 55,000 distinct CDR3 sequences in the sample, approximately 48% were seen once. Input material: blood. These receptors all come from a woman in her fifties or sixties with Graves' ophthalmopathy.

As for this clonotype: A much larger clone differs from this one at a single base, so this may be a read error. The V and J genes are TRBV7-3 and TRBJ1-6, with 7 bases matching TRBD1. CDR1 is SGHTA, CDR2 FQGTGA, per germline. This CDR3 is built from 14 residues. CDR3 loop: CVSSQTGQNSPLHF. CDR3 nucleotides: TGTGTCAGCAGCCAGACAGGGCAGAATTCACCCCTCCACTTT.

This clonotype was detected many times. This chain joins TRBV6-6 and TRBJ1-5; TRBD1 aligns across 10 bases. Germline CDR1 reads MNHNY; CDR2 reads SVGAGI (reference sequence). The V segment lost 5 bases and the J segment 6 bases; nucleotides outside the gene matches: 7. The CDR3 is made up of 15 amino acids. The CDR3 protein is CASSPGQGLGQPQHF. CDR3 nucleotide sequence: TGTGCCAGCAGTCCGGGACAGGGGTTGGGTCAGCCCCAGCATTTT.

V is TRBV20-1 and J is TRBJ2-7, with D possibly TRBD2 on 5 matching bases. The V end was cut by 6 bases, the J end by 5 bases, with 14 bases between. Germline lookup yields CDR1 DFQATT and CDR2 SNEGSKA (reference sequence). The CDR3 runs 12 residues. CDR3 sequence: CSADGIGNEQYF. The CDR3 coding sequence is TGCAGTGCAGACGGGATCGGGAACGAGCAGTACTTC.

About this clonotype itself: Possible read error: a much larger clone is one base away. The rearrangement links TRBV3-1 to TRBJ1-2, with D unresolved. Germline loops: CDR1 LGHDT, CDR2 YNNKEL (reference sequence). The CDR3 contains 12 residues. The CDR3 loop is CASSQVTYGYSF. The CDR3 nucleotides read TGTGCCAGCAGCCAAGTGACCTATGGCTACAGCTTC. Using reference TRBV3-1 and TRBJ1-2 for the parts outside the CDR3, the full variable domain is DTAVSQTPKYLVTQMGNDKSIKCEQNLGHDTMYWYKQDSKKFLKIMFSYNNKELIINETVPNRFSPKSPDKAHLNLHINSLELGDSAVYFCASSQVTYGYSFGSGTRLTVV.

This clonotype turned up a few times. Possible read error: a much larger clone is one base away. The V call is TRBV6-5, the J call TRBJ2-1; 8 nucleotides match TRBD1. Germline CDR1 and CDR2: MNHEY and SVGAGI. The CDR3 is 16 residues long. The chain's CDR3 is CASSSDRDLSYNGQFF. In DNA form, the CDR3 reads TGTGCCAGCAGTTCGGACAGGGACCTCTCCTACAATGGGCAGTTCTTC.

This clonotype occurred once. Here the CDR3 omits its conserved ending phenylalanine or tryptophan, so a read error is the likely source. The limits of the CDR3 on the DNA are not certain, so only TCRdb's listed CDR3 is given. V and J are TRBV20-1 and TRBJ1-2; TRBD1, the table's D call, lacks a check against the DNA. Per the germline V gene, CDR1 is DFQATT and CDR2 is SNEGSKA (reference sequence). The CDR3 is made up of 8 amino acids, end residues included. CDR3 protein: CSAVDRGQ.

This clonotype was found many times. The gene calls are TRBV5-6 and TRBJ2-7, with 8 bases aligning to TRBD1. The CDR3 loop spans 13 amino acids. Germline V gives CDR1 SGHDT, CDR2 YYEEEE. With 4 bases clipped from V and 2 bases from J, the junction kept 2 bases outside the gene matches. The CDR3 DNA sequence: TGTGCCAGCAGCCCAGGGGGCCCCTACGAGCAGTACTTC. Its translation is CASSPGGPYEQYF.

This clonotype was recorded many times. CDR3 in amino acids: CSARAAGGYNEQFF. CDR3 sequence (DNA): TGCAGTGCTAGAGCAGCAGGGGGGTACAATGAGCAGTTCTTC. The rearrangement links TRBV20-1 to TRBJ2-1, with a weak D call TRBD1 (7 bases). The CDR3 spans 14 residues. Trimming cost V 1 base and J 4 bases, with 11 bases left between them. Germline V lookup: CDR1 DFQATT, CDR2 SNEGSKA (reference sequence).

In its sample, this clonotype was seen many times. The V and J genes are TRBV4-1 and TRBJ2-7, with D perhaps TRBD1 (5 bases). There are 14 residues in the CDR3. V was cut by 1 base and J by 6 bases, with 13 bases left in between. The germline gives CDR1 MGHRA, CDR2 YSYEKL. For the CDR3, the DNA is TGCGCCAGCAGCCAAGTTCTAGGGGAAGTCGAGCAGTACTTC. Residues: CASSQVLGEVEQYF.

Many counts were recorded for this clonotype. The chain is built from TRBV9 and TRBJ2-2; D not resolved. The CDR3 has 16 amino acids. Germline CDR1 reads SGDLS; CDR2 reads YYNGEE. With 0 bases removed from V and 4 bases from J, the gap between germline ends came to 13 bases. CDR3 in amino acids: CASSVGGRPATGELFF. The CDR3 DNA is TGTGCCAGCAGCGTAGGTGGTCGGCCCGCCACCGGGGAGCTGTTTTTT.

Note on this clonotype: The conserved final phenylalanine or tryptophan is absent from the CDR3, which likely points to a read error. V gene TRBV19 combines with J gene TRBJ2-1; a weak D match, TRBD2 (6 bases). The CDR3 is 13 amino acids. Germline CDR1 reads LNHDA; CDR2 reads SQIVND (reference sequence). Trimming took off 9 bases at V and 6 bases at J, with 15 bases between the two ends. CDR3 in amino acids: CASSPGTGNEQFL. CDR3 coding DNA: TGTGCCAGCAGTCCCGGGACTGGCAATGAGCAGTTCCTC.

Ten or more counts support this clonotype. The chain is built from TRBV5-1 and TRBJ2-6; D gene unclear. Germline-derived CDR1 and CDR2 are SGHRS and YFSETQ. This CDR3 has 13 residues. The V and J ends lost 5 bases and 0 bases respectively, with 3 bases between them. The CDR3 DNA follows: TGCGCCAGCAGGCGCTCTGGGGCCAACGTCCTGACTTTC. Translated, it gives CASRRSGANVLTF.

The rearrangement uses TRBV9 and TRBJ1-5; D is unresolved. The CDR3 is 14 residues long. V lost 3 bases, J lost 0 bases, and 7 bases lay in between. CDR1 is SGDLS, CDR2 YYNGEE, per germline. CDR3 amino acids: CASSAQYSNQPQHF. DNA of the CDR3: TGTGCCAGCAGCGCCCAATATAGCAATCAGCCCCAGCATTTT. Variable domain in full (rest from reference TRBV9 and TRBJ1-5): DSGVTQTPKHLITATGQRVTLRCSPRSGDLSVYWYQQSLDQGLQFLIQYYNGEERAKGNILERFSAQQFPDLHSELNLSSLELGDSALYFCASSAQYSNQPQHFGDGTRLSIL.

The chain couples TRBV20-1 to TRBJ2-7; 7 bases are a match to TRBD1. CDR1 is DFQATT and CDR2 is SNEGSKA in the germline V gene (reference sequence). V shed 6 bases and J 1 base; nucleotides not matched to a gene: 9. The CDR3 extends over 14 amino acids. This CDR3 is CSAFPGQASYEQYF. The CDR3 nucleotides read TGCAGTGCCTTTCCCGGACAGGCTTCCTACGAGCAGTACTTC.

This clonotype has a count of ten or more. V gene TRBV5-8 combines with J gene TRBJ2-3, with D perhaps given as TRBD1 or TRBD2 (6 bases each). Per germline, CDR1 SGHTS and CDR2 YDEGEE. V was shortened by 2 bases and J by 3 bases, with 10 bases between the two germline ends. The CDR3 extends over 14 amino acids. The CDR3 protein is CASSFQGGTDTQYF. In nucleotides, the CDR3 is TGTGCCAGCAGCTTTCAAGGGGGGACAGATACGCAGTATTTT.

CDR3 sequence reads: CASSKDRAANYGYTF. CDR3 DNA sequence: TGTGCCAGCAGCAAGGACAGGGCGGCTAACTATGGCTACACCTTC. This chain uses TRBV7-7 with TRBJ1-2; 8 nucleotides match TRBD1. Germline-derived CDR1 and CDR2 are SSHAT and FNYEAQ (reference sequence). V lost 5 bases to trimming and J lost 0 bases; unmatched junction nucleotides: 5. CDR3 size: 15 residues.

The chain carries TRBV20-1 and TRBJ2-3; 11 bases fit TRBD1. The V gene's germline CDR1 is DFQATT and CDR2 SNEGSKA (reference sequence). The J segment lost 2 bases and the V segment lost 6 bases, leaving 7 bases of the junction unmatched. The length of the CDR3 is 15 residues. The chain's CDR3 is CSASDRGRNTDTQYF. The CDR3 DNA sequence: TGCAGTGCCTCGGACAGGGGGCGGAACACAGATACGCAGTATTTT.

A word on this clonotype: A read error is possible here, since a much larger clone lies one base away. This chain uses TRBV27 with TRBJ1-2; tentatively, D is TRBD1 (6 bases). Per germline, CDR1 MNHEY and CDR2 SMNVEV (reference sequence). Trimming pared 11 bases from V and 8 bases from J, leaving 18 bases between. The length of the CDR3 is 12 residues. The DNA of the CDR3 is TGTGCCGGCGGGTACCCCGGGGGCGGCTACACCTTC. Protein product: CAGGYPGGGYTF.

The table lists this clonotype with many counts. The J gene is TRBJ2-7, the V gene TRBV24-1, with D maybe TRBD2 (5 bases). From germline, CDR1 is KGHDR and CDR2 SFDVKD. The CDR3 totals 16 residues. V shed 1 base and J shed 0 bases, with 12 bases lying between them. The CDR3 DNA follows: TGTGCCACCAGTGATTTTCCCCAAGGAGGCTCCTACGAGCAGTACTTC. Its protein is CATSDFPQGGSYEQYF.

This clonotype was detected many times. The chain couples TRBV20-1 to TRBJ2-7; weak D call: TRBD2 (7 bases). Trimming stripped 6 bases from V and 5 bases from J, with 20 bases between. CDR3 length equals 14 residues. CDR1 is DFQATT and CDR2 is SNEGSKA in the germline V gene (reference sequence). CDR3: CSAAPPQGRDEQYF. The CDR3 DNA follows: TGCAGTGCCGCCCCCCCCCAGGGGAGGGACGAGCAGTACTTC.

This clonotype came up once. The V and J genes are TRBV2 and TRBJ1-2; D possibly corresponds to TRBD1 (6 bases). This CDR3 region has 16 residues. Germline CDR1 and CDR2: SNHLY and FYNNEI. V lost 4 bases and J 0 bases, leaving 15 bases between the germline ends. The CDR3 loop reads CASSVERQVTNYGYTF. DNA for the CDR3: TGTGCCAGCAGTGTTGAGAGACAGGTTACTAACTATGGCTACACCTTC.